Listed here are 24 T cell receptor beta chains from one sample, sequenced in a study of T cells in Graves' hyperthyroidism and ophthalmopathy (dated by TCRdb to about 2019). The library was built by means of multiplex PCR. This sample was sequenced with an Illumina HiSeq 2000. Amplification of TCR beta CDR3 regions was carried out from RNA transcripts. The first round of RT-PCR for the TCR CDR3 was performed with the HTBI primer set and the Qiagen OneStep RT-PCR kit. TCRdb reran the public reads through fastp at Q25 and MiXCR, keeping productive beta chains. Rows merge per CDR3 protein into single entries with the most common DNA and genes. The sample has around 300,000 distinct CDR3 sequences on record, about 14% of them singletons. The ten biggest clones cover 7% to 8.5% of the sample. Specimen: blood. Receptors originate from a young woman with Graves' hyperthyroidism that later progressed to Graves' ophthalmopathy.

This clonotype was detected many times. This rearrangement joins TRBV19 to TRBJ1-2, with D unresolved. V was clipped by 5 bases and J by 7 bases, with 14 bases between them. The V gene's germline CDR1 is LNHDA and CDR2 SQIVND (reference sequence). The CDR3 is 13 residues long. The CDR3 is CASSEYSDGGYTF. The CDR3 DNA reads TGTGCCAGTAGTGAGTACTCGGACGGTGGCTACACCTTC.

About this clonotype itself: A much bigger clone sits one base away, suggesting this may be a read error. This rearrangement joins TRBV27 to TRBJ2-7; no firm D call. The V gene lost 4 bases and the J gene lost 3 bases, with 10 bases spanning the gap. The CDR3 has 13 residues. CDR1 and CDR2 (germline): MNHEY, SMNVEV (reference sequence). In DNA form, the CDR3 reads TGTGCCAGCAGTTGGTGGGAACACTACGAGCAGTACTTC. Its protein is CASSWWEHYEQYF.

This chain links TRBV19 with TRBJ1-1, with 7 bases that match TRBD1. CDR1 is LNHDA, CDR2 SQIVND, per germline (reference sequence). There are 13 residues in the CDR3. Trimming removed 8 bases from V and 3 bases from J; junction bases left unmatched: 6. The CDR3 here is CASRTGAYTEAFF. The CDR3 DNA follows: TGTGCCAGTCGAACAGGGGCTTACACTGAAGCTTTCTTT. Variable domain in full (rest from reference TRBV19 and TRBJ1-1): DGGITQSPKYLFRKEGQNVTLSCEQNLNHDAMYWYRQDPGQGLRLIYYSQIVNDFQKGDIAEGYSVSREKKESFPLTVTSAQKNPTAFYLCASRTGAYTEAFFGQGTRLTVV.

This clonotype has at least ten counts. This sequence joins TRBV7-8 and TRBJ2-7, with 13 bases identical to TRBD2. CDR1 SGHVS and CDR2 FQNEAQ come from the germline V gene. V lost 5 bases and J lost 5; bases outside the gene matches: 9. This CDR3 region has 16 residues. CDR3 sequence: CASSNPRTSGSNEQYF. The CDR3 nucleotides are TGTGCCAGCAGCAACCCACGGACTAGCGGGAGCAACGAGCAGTACTTC.

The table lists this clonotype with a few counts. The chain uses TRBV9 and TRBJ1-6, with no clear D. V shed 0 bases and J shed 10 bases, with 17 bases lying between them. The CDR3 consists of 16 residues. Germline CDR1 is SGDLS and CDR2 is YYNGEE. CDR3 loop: CASSVEPRTKGSPLHF. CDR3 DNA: TGTGCCAGCAGCGTAGAACCCCGTACCAAAGGATCACCCCTCCACTTT.

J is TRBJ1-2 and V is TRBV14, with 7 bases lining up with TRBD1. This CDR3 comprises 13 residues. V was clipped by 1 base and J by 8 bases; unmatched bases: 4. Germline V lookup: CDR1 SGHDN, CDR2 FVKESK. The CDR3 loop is CASSQVTGLGYTF. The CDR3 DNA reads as TGTGCCAGCAGCCAAGTGACAGGGCTAGGCTACACCTTC.

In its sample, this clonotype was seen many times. In DNA, the CDR3 is TGTGCCAGCAGCGACGACAGGGGACCTGAAGCTTTCTTT. Its translation: CASSDDRGPEAFF. The V and J genes are TRBV6-2 or TRBV6-3 and TRBJ1-1; 8 nucleotides line up with TRBD1. Germline values: CDR1 MNHEY, CDR2 SVGEGT. Trimming cost V 6 bases and J 6 bases; bases outside gene matches: 6. The CDR3 extends over 13 amino acids.

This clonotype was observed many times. CDR3 loop: CASSLGPSPYNEQFF. Here the CDR3 DNA reads TGTGCCAGCAGCTTAGGACCCAGCCCCTACAATGAGCAGTTCTTC. The V gene is TRBV7-3, the J gene TRBJ2-1; no reliable D call. Germline V gene sequence: CDR1 SGHTA, CDR2 FQGTGA. CDR3 size: 15 residues. Deletions cut 2 bases from V and 2 bases from J, with 10 bases between.

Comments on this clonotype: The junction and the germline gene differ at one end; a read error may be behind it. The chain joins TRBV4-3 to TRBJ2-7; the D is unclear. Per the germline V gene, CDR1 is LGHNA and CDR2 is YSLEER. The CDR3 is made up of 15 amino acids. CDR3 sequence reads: CASGQEKGYDYEQYF. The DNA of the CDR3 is TGCGCCAGCGGCCAAGAAAAAGGGTACGACTACGAGCAGTACTTC.

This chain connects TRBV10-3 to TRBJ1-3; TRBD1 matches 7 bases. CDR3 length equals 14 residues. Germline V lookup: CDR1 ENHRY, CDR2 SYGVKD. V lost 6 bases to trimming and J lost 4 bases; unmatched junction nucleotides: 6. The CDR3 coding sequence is TGTGCCATCAGCGAAACAGGGGAAGGAAACACCATATATTTT. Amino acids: CAISETGEGNTIYF.

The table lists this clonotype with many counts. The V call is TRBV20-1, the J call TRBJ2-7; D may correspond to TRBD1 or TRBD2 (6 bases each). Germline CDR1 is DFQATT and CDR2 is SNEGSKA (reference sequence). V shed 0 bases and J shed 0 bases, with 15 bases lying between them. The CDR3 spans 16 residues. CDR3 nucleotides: TGCAGTGCTAGAGATTTTGGGGGGCGCCTCTCCTACGAGCAGTACTTC. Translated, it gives CSARDFGGRLSYEQYF.

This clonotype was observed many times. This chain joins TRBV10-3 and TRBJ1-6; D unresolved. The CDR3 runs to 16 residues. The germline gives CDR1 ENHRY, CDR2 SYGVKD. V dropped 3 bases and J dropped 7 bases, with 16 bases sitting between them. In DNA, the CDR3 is TGTGCCATCAGTGAAAGAGGAGGGAGGGCCAATTCACCCCTCCACTTT. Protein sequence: CAISERGGRANSPLHF.

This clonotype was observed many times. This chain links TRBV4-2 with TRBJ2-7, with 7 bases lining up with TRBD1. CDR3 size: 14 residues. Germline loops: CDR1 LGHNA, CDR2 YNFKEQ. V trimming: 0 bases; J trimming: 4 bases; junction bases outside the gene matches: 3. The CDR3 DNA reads TGTGCCAGCAGCCAAGACACGACAGGGTACGAGCAGTACTTC. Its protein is CASSQDTTGYEQYF.

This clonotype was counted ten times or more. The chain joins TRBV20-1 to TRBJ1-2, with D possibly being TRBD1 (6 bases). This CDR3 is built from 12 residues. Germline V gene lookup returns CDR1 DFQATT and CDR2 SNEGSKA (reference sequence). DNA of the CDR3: TGCACTGGGTTGGGAGGGGGTAATGGCTACACCTTC. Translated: CTGLGGGNGYTF.

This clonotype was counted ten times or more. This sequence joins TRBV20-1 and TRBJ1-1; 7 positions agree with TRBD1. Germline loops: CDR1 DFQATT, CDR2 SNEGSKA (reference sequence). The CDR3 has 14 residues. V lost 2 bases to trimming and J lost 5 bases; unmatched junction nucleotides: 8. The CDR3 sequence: CSARRAGGWTEAFF. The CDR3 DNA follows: TGCAGTGCTAGAAGGGCAGGGGGATGGACTGAAGCTTTCTTT.

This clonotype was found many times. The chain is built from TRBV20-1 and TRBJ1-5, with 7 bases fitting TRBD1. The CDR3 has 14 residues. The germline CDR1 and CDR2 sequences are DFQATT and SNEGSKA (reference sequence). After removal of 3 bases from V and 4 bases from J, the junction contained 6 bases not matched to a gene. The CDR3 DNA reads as TGCAGTGCTAGTGGGGACAGAGAGAATCAGCCCCAGCATTTT. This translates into CSASGDRENQPQHF.

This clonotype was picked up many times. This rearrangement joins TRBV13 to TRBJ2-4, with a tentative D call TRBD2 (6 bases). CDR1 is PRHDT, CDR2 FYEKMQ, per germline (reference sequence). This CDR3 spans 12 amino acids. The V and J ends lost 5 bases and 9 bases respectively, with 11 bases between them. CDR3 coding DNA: TGTGCCAGCAGCCCGGGACTTCCCATTCAGTACTTC. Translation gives CASSPGLPIQYF.

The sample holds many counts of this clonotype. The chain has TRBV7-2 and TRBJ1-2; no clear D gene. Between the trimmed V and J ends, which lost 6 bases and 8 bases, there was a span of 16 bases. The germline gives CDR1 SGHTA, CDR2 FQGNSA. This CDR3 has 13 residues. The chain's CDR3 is CASSRTYSEGYTF. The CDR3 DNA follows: TGTGCCAGCAGTCGAACCTATTCCGAGGGCTACACCTTC.

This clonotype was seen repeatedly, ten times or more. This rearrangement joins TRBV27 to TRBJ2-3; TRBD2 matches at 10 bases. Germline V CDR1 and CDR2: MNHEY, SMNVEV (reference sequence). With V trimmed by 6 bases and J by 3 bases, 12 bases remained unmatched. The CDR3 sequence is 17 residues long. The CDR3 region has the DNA TGTGCCAGCAGCGAATATGCTAGCGGGAGTATGACAGATACGCAGTATTTT. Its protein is CASSEYASGSMTDTQYF.

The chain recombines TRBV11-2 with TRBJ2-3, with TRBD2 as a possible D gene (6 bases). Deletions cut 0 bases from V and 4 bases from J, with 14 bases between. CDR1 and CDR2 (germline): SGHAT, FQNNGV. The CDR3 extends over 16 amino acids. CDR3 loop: CASSLEGPGRPDTQYF. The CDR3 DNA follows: TGTGCCAGCAGCTTAGAAGGGCCAGGGAGGCCAGATACGCAGTATTTT.

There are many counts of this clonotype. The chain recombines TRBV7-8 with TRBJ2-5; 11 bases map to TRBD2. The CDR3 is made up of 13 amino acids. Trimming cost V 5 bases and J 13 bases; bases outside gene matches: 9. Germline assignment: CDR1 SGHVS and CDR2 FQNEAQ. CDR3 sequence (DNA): TGTGCCAGCAGCCTATTAGCGGGAGGGCCTCTGTACTTC. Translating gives CASSLLAGGPLYF. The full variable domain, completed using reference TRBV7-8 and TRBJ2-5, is GAGVSQSPRYKVAKRGQDVALRCDPISGHVSLFWYQQALGQGPEFLTYFQNEAQLDKSGLPSDRFFAERPEGSVSTLKIQRTQQEDSAVYLCASSLLAGGPLYFGPGTRLLVL.

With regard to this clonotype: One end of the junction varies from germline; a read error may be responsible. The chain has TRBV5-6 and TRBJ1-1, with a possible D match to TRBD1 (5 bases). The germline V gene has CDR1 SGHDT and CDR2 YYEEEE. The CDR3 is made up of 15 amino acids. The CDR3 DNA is TGTGCCAGCAGCTTGGGACAGTTAAAGAACACTGAAGCTCTCTTT. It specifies CASSLGQLKNTEALF.

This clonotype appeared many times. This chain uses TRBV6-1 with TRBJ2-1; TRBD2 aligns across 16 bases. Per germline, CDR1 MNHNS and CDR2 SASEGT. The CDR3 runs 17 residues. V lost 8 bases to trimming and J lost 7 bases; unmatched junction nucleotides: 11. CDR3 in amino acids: CASVSGTSGRAGNEQFF. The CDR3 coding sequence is TGTGCCAGCGTGTCCGGGACTAGCGGGAGGGCCGGAAATGAGCAGTTCTTC.

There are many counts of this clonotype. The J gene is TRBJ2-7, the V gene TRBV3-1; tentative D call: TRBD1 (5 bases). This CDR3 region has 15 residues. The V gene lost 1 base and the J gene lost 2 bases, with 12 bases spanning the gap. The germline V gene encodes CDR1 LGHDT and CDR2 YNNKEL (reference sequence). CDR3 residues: CASSQVFTGPYEQYF. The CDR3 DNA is TGTGCCAGCAGCCAAGTGTTTACAGGCCCCTACGAGCAGTACTTC.